Listed below are T cell receptor beta chains from one sample, sequenced in a study of control samples from healthy donors and cancer patients. Clones were sequenced by immunoSEQ multiplex PCR, and TCRdb holds only the in-frame ones, with some missing. The sample consists of about 94,000 clones, 75% to 95% of them appearing once. The sequenced sample consisted of blood. The receptors shown here come from a woman between 18 and 29 years old in good health. Both conserved end residues are part of each CDR3. Each record gives: clone size, J gene, D gene, V gene, CDR3 DNA, CDR3 protein. A D gene is named only where the DNA matches it firmly. A clone size is listed for some rows: how often the clone was seen (once, few, many), or a class if it is expanded.

-	TRBJ1-1	-	TRBV6-5	TGTGCCAGCAGGCGCGACAGGATAGCTTTCTTT	CASRRDRIAFF
-	TRBJ1-6	-	TRBV21-1	TGTGCCAGCAGCAATGAAGAGGATAATTCACCCCTCCACTTT	CASSNEEDNSPLHF
-	TRBJ2-6	-	TRBV5-1	TGCGCCAGCAGCTTGATGTCGGGCCTAAGAGACTCTGGGGCCAACGTCCTGACTTTC	CASSLMSGLRDSGANVLTF
-	TRBJ2-2	-	TRBV25-1	TGTGCCAGCAGTGAATATATTAGGGGGAGGGGGACCGGGGAGCTGTTTTTT	CASSEYIRGRGTGELFF
-	TRBJ1-2	-	TRBV18	TGTGCCAGCTCACCACCGGAGCCCATAATTAGGTATGGCTACACCTTC	CASSPPEPIIRYGYTF
-	TRBJ1-6	-	TRBV11-2	TGTGCCAGCAGCTTAGGAGGCAGCTCCTATAATTCACCCCTCCACTTT	CASSLGGSSYNSPLHF
-	TRBJ1-1	-	TRBV7-2	TGTGCCAGCAGCCCGGGGGGAACCACTGAAGCTTTCTTT	CASSPGGTTEAFF
-	TRBJ1-4	-	TRBV16	TGTGCCAGCAGCCAATCGCGCGAGGGGGAAAAACTGTTTTTT	CASSQSREGEKLFF
-	TRBJ2-2	-	TRBV5-1	TGCGCCAGCAGCTTGGGCTTGGCAGAGGGCACCGGGGAGCTGTTTTTT	CASSLGLAEGTGELFF
-	TRBJ2-3	-	TRBV12-3/TRBV12-4	TGTGCCAGCAGGGGGACACCGGATACGCAGTATTTT	CASRGTPDTQYF
-	TRBJ2-7	TRBD1	TRBV9	TGTGCCAGCAGCGCCTCTGGAGGGACAGGGAACCACGAGCAGTACTTC	CASSASGGTGNHEQYF
-	TRBJ2-7	-	TRBV7-9	TGTGCCAGCAGCTCCAAATATGAGCAGTACTTC	CASSSKYEQYF
-	TRBJ1-2	TRBD1	TRBV20-1	TGCAGTGCTAGTCAGCAGGGGGCAGGGGGAACTAACTATGGCTACACCTTC	CSASQQGAGGTNYGYTF
-	TRBJ2-7	-	TRBV3-1/TRBV3-2	TGTGCCAGCAGCCAAGATCTGGGGGTCTACGAGCAGTACTTC	CASSQDLGVYEQYF
-	TRBJ1-5	-	TRBV7-8	TGTGCCAGCAGCTCGGGGGGGACGGGCAATCAGCCCCAGCATTTT	CASSSGGTGNQPQHF
once	TRBJ1-2	-	TRBV2	TGTGCCAGCACCTTATACAGGGAGTATGGCTACACCTTC	CASTLYREYGYTF
once	TRBJ1-4	-	TRBV20-1	TGCAGTGCTAGTCGGGACACCCATAATGAAAAACTGTTTTTT	CSASRDTHNEKLFF
-	TRBJ2-3	TRBD2	TRBV5-6	TGTGCCAGCAGTTTTCCCAGCGGGGGCCACACAGATACGCAGTATTTT	CASSFPSGGHTDTQYF
-	TRBJ2-6	-	TRBV12-5	TGTGCTAGTGGTTTGATTTCTGGGGCCAACGTCCTGACTTTC	CASGLISGANVLTF
-	TRBJ2-7	-	TRBV4-1	TGCGCCAGCAGCCAATATTGGGGTAGCCCCTACGAGCAGTACTTC	CASSQYWGSPYEQYF
-	TRBJ1-1	-	TRBV7-3	TGTGCCAGCAGCTTCGGAGACTACACTGAAGCTTTCTTT	CASSFGDYTEAFF
once	TRBJ2-1	-	TRBV12-3/TRBV12-4	TGTGCCAGCAGCCCCGACGGTAATGAGCAGTTCTTC	CASSPDGNEQFF
once	TRBJ1-6	-	TRBV28	TGTGCCAGCAGTTTGGGGGTGGAACCCCTCCACTTT	CASSLGVEPLHF
-	TRBJ1-1	-	TRBV10-3	TGTGCCATCAGTGAACCCCTAACAAACACTGAAGCTTTCTTT	CAISEPLTNTEAFF
few	TRBJ1-6	-	TRBV7-3	TGTGCCAGCAGTGCAGATTCACCCCTCCACTTT	CASSADSPLHF
few	TRBJ1-5	-	TRBV6-4	TGTGCCAGCAGTGACAGTCCTAGCAATCAGCCCCAGCATTTT	CASSDSPSNQPQHF
-	TRBJ2-2	-	TRBV2	TGTGCCAGCAGTGGAGGGGGGACGGTGAAAACCGGGGAGCTGTTTTTT	CASSGGGTVKTGELFF
-	TRBJ2-5	TRBD2	TRBV5-1	TGCGCCAGCAGCTACACTAGCGGGGACGGCGAGACCCAGTACTTC	CASSYTSGDGETQYF
-	TRBJ1-1	-	TRBV27	TGTGCCAGCAGTTTGTCGACAGCCGTAGAAGCTTTCTTT	CASSLSTAVEAFF
-	TRBJ1-2	-	TRBV13	TGTGCCAGCAGCTTAGGCCACACTGCGGGAGCCTACACCTTC	CASSLGHTAGAYTF
-	TRBJ1-2	TRBD1	TRBV9	TGTGCCAGCAGCGCGAAAACCTCGGGACAGGGTTTGGGCTACACCTTC	CASSAKTSGQGLGYTF
-	TRBJ2-3	TRBD2	TRBV6-6	TGTGCCAGCAGTCCCCCGGGGGGAGCCCAGGGTACGCAGTATTTT	CASSPPGGAQGTQYF
-	TRBJ1-5	TRBD1	TRBV7-9	TGTGCCAGCAGCCGGGCGGGACAGGGGCCCGATCAGCCCCAGCATTTT	CASSRAGQGPDQPQHF
-	TRBJ1-2	TRBD1	TRBV18	TGTGCCAGCTCACTACAGGGGGCAGAGAGCTATGGCTACACCTTC	CASSLQGAESYGYTF
-	TRBJ1-1	-	TRBV18	TGTGCCAGCTCACCAAATTCGCGTGGCTATAATTCGAACACTGAAGCTTTCTTT	CASSPNSRGYNSNTEAFF
-	TRBJ1-5	TRBD1	TRBV2	TGTGCCAGCAGTGTGGGAACAGGGGATCTCCAGCCCCAGCATTTT	CASSVGTGDLQPQHF
-	TRBJ1-1	TRBD1	TRBV7-2	TGTGCCAGCAGCTTCCGGACAGGGACCACTGAAGCTTTCTTT	CASSFRTGTTEAFF
-	TRBJ1-5	-	TRBV9	TGTGCCAGCAGCCCGACAGAATCTAGCAATCAGCCCCAGCATTTT	CASSPTESSNQPQHF
-	TRBJ1-5	TRBD1	TRBV6-5	TGTGCCAGCAGTCATGGGGACAGCTACCAGCATTTT	CASSHGDSYQHF
-	TRBJ1-5	-	TRBV12-3/TRBV12-4	TGTGCCAGCAGTCCGGGGTCATTCCAGCATTTT	CASSPGSFQHF
-	TRBJ1-2	TRBD1	TRBV4-1	TGCGCCAGCAGCCAAGGGTTGGGACAGGAGAACTATGGCTACACCTTC	CASSQGLGQENYGYTF
-	TRBJ1-1	-	TRBV4-1	TGCGCCAGCAGCCAAGTAGGTAACACTGAAGCTTTCTTT	CASSQVGNTEAFF
-	TRBJ2-5	TRBD2	TRBV3-1/TRBV3-2	TGTGTCAGCAGCCATACGGGGGAGGGTGAGACCCAGTACTTC	CVSSHTGEGETQYF
-	TRBJ1-5	-	TRBV6-1	TGTGCCAGCAGTGAAGAGGGCACCCTGGGGCCCCAGCATTTT	CASSEEGTLGPQHF
-	TRBJ1-1	TRBD1	TRBV29-1	TGCAGCGCCGTGAAGTCGGGACAGGGTCTCGATGAAGCTTTCTTT	CSAVKSGQGLDEAFF
-	TRBJ1-1	-	TRBV11-2	TGTGCCAGCAGCCCGACAGGTTATGAAGCTTTCTTT	CASSPTGYEAFF
-	TRBJ1-6	TRBD1	TRBV6-5	TGTGCCAGCGGGACAGTCTCCTATAATTCACCCCTCCACTTT	CASGTVSYNSPLHF
-	TRBJ1-5	-	TRBV6-5	TGTGCCAGCAGTTTTACAGGGCTGGGTCAGCCCCAGCATTTT	CASSFTGLGQPQHF
-	TRBJ1-2	TRBD1	TRBV3-1/TRBV3-2	TGTGCCAGCAGCCCGCAGGGACAGGGGAACTATGGCTACACCTTC	CASSPQGQGNYGYTF
-	TRBJ2-3	TRBD2	TRBV4-1	TGCGCCAGCAGCCAAGATAAACAGCGGGGATGGGAAAATACGCAGTATTTT	CASSQDKQRGWENTQYF
once	TRBJ2-7	TRBD2	TRBV2	TGTGCCAGCAGTGGCGGTTCGCTAGCGGGGGAAAGATCCTACGAGCAGTACTTC	CASSGGSLAGERSYEQYF
-	TRBJ2-7	TRBD1	TRBV2	TGTGCCAGCAGGGTACAGGGGATTTGGGAGCAGTACTTC	CASRVQGIWEQYF
-	TRBJ1-2	TRBD1	TRBV19	TGTGCCAACCCCCGGGACAGGTCCTATGGCTACACCTTC	CANPRDRSYGYTF
-	TRBJ1-1	-	TRBV15	TGTGCCACCAGCAGGCGTGGGGACAAGTTGAACACTGAAGCTTTCTTT	CATSRRGDKLNTEAFF
once	TRBJ2-5	-	TRBV7-2	TGTGCCAGCAGCTTAGCGGGGAGGGAGACCCAGTACTTC	CASSLAGRETQYF
-	TRBJ1-2	-	TRBV6-5	TGTGCCAGCAGCGCCCTTCCCCGAGGTGGCTACACCTTC	CASSALPRGGYTF
-	TRBJ2-1	-	TRBV9	TGTGCCAGCAGCGCCCGACAAGACCCTTTCAATGAGCAGTTCTTC	CASSARQDPFNEQFF
-	TRBJ1-4	TRBD1	TRBV6-5	TGTGCCAGCAGTCCCGGGACAGACACTGAAAAACTGTTTTTT	CASSPGTDTEKLFF
-	TRBJ2-5	-	TRBV5-1	TGCGCCAGCAGCTTGGGGGCAGGAAGATTTGAGACCCAGTACTTC	CASSLGAGRFETQYF